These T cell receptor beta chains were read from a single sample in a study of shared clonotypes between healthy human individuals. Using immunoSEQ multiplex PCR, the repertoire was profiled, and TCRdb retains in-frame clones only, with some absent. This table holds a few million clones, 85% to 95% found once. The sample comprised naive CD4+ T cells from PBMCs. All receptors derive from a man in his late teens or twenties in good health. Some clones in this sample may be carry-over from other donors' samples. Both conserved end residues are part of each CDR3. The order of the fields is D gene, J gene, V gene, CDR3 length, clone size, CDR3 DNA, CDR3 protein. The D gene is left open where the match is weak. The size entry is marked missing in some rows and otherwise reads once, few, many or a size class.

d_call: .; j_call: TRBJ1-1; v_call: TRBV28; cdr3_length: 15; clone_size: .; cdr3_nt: TGTGCCAGCAGTTTCCGCGTCCGGGGAATGACTGAAGCTTTCTTT; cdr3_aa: CASSFRVRGMTEAFF
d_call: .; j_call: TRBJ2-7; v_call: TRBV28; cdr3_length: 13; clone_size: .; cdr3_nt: TGTGCCAGCTCTTCCAGGCGTCCCTACGAGCAGTACTTC; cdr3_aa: CASSSRRPYEQYF
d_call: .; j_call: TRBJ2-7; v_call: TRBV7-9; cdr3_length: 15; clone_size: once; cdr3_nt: TGTGCCAGCAGCTTAGGAGCGGGTTCTCCCTACGAGCAGTACTTC; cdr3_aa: CASSLGAGSPYEQYF
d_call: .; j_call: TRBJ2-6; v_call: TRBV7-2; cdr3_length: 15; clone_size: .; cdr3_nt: TGTGCCAGCAGCCTCTCAGGGACTGGGGCCAACGTCCTGACTTTC; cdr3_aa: CASSLSGTGANVLTF
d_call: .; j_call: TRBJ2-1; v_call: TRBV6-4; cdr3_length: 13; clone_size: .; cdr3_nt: TGTGCCAGCAGCCGGGACCGGGGCGATGAGCAGTTCTTC; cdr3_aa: CASSRDRGDEQFF
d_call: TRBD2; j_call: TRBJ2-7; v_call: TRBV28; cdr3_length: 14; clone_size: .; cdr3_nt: TGTGCCACCCATACTAGCGGGAGAGTCAACGAGCAGTACTTC; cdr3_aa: CATHTSGRVNEQYF
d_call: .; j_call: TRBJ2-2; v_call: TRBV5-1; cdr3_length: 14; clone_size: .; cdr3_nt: TGCGCCAGCAGCTTCGACCAGTACACCGGGGAGCTGTTTTTT; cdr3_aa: CASSFDQYTGELFF
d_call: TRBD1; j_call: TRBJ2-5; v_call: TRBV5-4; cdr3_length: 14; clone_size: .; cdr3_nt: TGTGCCAGCAGCGTCCCAACCAGGGGGGAGACCCAGTACTTC; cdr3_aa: CASSVPTRGETQYF
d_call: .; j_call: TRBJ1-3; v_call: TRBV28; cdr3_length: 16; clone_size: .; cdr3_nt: TGTGCCAGCAGTTTCCAACAGGGTCTCTCTGGAAACACCATATATTTT; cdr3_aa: CASSFQQGLSGNTIYF
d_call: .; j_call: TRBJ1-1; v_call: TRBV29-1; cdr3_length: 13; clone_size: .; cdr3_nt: TGCAGCGCCAGAAGGCAGGAGGAGACTGAAGCTTTCTTT; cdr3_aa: CSARRQEETEAFF
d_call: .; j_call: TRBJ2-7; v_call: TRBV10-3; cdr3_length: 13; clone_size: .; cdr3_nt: TGTGCCATCAGTGGACGATCCTCCTACGAGCAGTACTTC; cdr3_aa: CAISGRSSYEQYF
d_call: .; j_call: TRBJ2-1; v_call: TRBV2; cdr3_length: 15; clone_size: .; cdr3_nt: TGTGCCAGCACAAGGCGAGGCACCCTTTACAATGAGCAGTTCTTC; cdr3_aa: CASTRRGTLYNEQFF
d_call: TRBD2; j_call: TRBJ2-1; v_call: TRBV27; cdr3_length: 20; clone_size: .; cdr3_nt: TGTGCCAGCAGTTACGAGCGGGGAGAGCGGGAGTCTCGATCCTACAATGAGCAGTTCTTC; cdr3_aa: CASSYERGERESRSYNEQFF
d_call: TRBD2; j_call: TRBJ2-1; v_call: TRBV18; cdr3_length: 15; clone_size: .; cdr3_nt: TGTGCCAGCTCAGTACTAGCGGGAGAGTGGAATGAGCAGTTCTTC; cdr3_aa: CASSVLAGEWNEQFF
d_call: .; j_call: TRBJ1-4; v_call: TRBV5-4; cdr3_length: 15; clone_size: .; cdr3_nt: TGTGCCAGCAGCTTGGGACCAGGGAGGGGTGAAAAACTGTTTTTT; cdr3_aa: CASSLGPGRGEKLFF
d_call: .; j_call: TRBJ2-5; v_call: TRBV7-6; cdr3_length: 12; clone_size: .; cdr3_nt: TGTGCCAGCAGCTCCCACATGGAGACCCAGTACTTC; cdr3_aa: CASSSHMETQYF
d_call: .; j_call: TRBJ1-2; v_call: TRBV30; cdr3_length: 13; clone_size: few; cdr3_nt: TGTGCCTGGAGTGTGCAATCGGTATACGGCTACACCTTC; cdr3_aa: CAWSVQSVYGYTF
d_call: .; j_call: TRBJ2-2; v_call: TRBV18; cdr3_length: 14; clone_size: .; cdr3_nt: TGTGCCAGCTCACCATTAGCTGGGTCCGGGGAGCTGTTTTTT; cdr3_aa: CASSPLAGSGELFF
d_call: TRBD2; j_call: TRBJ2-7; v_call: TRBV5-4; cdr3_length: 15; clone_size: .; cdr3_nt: TGTGCCAGCAGCTCGTCAGCGGGAGTATCCTACGAGCAGTACTTC; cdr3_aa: CASSSSAGVSYEQYF
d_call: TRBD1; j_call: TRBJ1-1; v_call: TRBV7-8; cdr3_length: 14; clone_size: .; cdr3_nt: TGTGCCAGCAGCCCGATTACAGGGGACACTGAAGCTTTCTTT; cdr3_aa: CASSPITGDTEAFF
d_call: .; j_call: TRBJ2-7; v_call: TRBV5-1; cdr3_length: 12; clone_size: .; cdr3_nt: TGCGCCAGCAGCAATTCACTGGGCGAGCAGTACTTC; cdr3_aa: CASSNSLGEQYF
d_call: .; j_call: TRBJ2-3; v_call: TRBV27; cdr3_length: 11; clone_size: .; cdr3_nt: TGTGCCAGCGGATCGAAGGATACGCAGTATTTT; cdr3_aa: CASGSKDTQYF
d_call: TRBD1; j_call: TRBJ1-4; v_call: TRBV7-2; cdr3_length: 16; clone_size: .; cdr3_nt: TGTGCCAGCAGCTTAGCGAGGAGGACAGGGAATGAAAAACTGTTTTTT; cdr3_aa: CASSLARRTGNEKLFF
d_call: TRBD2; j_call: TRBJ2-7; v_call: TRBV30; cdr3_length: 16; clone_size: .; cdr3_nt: TGTGCCTGGAGTCCGGTGGGACTAGCGGTTCCCTACGAGCAGTACTTC; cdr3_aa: CAWSPVGLAVPYEQYF
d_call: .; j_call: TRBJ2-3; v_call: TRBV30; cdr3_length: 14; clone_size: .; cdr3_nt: TGTGCCTGGAGTCCTGGCAGAACCACAGATACGCAGTATTTT; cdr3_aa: CAWSPGRTTDTQYF
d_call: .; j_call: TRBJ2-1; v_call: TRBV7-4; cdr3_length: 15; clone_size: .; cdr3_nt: TGTGCCAGCAGCTTAGGAGGGCTGGCCTACAATGAGCAGTTCTTC; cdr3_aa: CASSLGGLAYNEQFF
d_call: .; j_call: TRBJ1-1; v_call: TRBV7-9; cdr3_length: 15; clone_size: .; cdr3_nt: TGTGCCAGCAGCTTATACGGGGGAGGAAGGACTGAAGCTTTCTTT; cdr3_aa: CASSLYGGGRTEAFF
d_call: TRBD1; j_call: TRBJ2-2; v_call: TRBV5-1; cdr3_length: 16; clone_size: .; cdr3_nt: TGCGCCAGCAGTTATAATGACAGGGCGGTACACGGGGAGCTGTTTTTT; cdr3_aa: CASSYNDRAVHGELFF
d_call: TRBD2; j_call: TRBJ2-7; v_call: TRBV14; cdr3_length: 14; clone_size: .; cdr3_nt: TGTGCCAGCAGCCTCGGGACTAGCGGGACGGGGCAGTACTTC; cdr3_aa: CASSLGTSGTGQYF
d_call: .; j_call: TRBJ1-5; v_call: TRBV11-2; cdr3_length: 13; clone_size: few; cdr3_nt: TGTGCCAGCAGCTTAAGGCTGGGCCAGCCCCAGCATTTT; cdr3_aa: CASSLRLGQPQHF
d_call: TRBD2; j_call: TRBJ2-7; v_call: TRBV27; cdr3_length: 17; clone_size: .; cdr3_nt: TGTGCCAGCAGACCCCCGGGGGGGCCCAGTTCCACCTACGAGCAGTACTTC; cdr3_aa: CASRPPGGPSSTYEQYF
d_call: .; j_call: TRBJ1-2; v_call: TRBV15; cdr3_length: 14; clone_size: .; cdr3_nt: TGTGCCACCACCCAAGGGGGGGCTAACTATGGCTACACCTTC; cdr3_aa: CATTQGGANYGYTF
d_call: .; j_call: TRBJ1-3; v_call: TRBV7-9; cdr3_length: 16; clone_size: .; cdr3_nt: TGTGCCAGCAGCCCCGAGAGGGGAAGGGCTGGAAACACCATATATTTT; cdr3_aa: CASSPERGRAGNTIYF
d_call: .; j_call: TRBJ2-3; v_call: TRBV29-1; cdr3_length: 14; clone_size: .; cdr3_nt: TGCAGCGTTGAAGTCAGTTCTAGCACAGATACGCAGTATTTT; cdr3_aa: CSVEVSSSTDTQYF
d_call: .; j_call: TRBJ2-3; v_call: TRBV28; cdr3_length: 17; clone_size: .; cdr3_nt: TGTGCCAGCAGTAATCCCCGGGGGGCCCTTGGTGCAGATACGCAGTATTTT; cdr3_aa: CASSNPRGALGADTQYF
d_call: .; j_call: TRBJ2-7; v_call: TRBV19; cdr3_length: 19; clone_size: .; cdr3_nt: TGTGCCAGTAGTATATCTGGGGGGCCAGTGGCGGGAGCGGCCTACGAGCAGTACTTC; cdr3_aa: CASSISGGPVAGAAYEQYF
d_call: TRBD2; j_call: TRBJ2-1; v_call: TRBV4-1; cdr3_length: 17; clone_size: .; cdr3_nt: TGCGCCAGCAGCCTCCCGGAGGCGGGAGTTTCCTACAATGAGCAGTTCTTC; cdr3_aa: CASSLPEAGVSYNEQFF
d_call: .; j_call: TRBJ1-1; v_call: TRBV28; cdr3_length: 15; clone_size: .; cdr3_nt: TGTGCCAGCAGTTTGCAAGGGGGAGGGAACACTGAAGCTTTCTTT; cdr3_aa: CASSLQGGGNTEAFF
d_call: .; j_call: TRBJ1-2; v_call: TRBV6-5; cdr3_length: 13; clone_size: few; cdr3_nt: TGTGCCAGCAGCCCCGGGGGAGGGGATGGCTACACCTTC; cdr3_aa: CASSPGGGDGYTF
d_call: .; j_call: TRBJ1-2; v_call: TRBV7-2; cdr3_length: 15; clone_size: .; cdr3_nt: TGTGCCAGCAGCTCCCCGGGAAAGGACCACTATGGCTACACCTTC; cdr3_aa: CASSSPGKDHYGYTF
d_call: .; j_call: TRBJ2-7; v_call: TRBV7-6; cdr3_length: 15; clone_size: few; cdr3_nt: TGTGCCAGCAGCCCGCTTGAGGCCCTCTCCTACGAGCAGTACTTC; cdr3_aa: CASSPLEALSYEQYF